One and the same sample provided the 13 T cell receptor beta chains below, sequenced in a study of T cell responses to AZD1222 COVID-19 vaccine. The table came from immunoSEQ multiplex PCR; TCRdb's copy has only in-frame clones and leaves some out. The data contain some 150,000 clones, approximately 88% of them seen just once; the ten biggest clones take up roughly 2%. This material consisted of peripheral blood, taken on day 0 of AZD1222 vaccination. These receptors were taken from an adult in good health.

This clone was seen more than once but under ten times. This chain uses TRBV5-4 with TRBJ2-7, with D hard to call. CDR3 size: 12 residues. The ends were cut back, 3 bases at V and 6 bases at J, with 10 bases in the middle. Germline values: CDR1 SGHNT, CDR2 YYREEE (reference sequence). Here the CDR3 DNA reads TGTGCCAGCAGCTCGCCGAATCGCGAGCAGTACTTC. This gives the protein CASSSPNREQYF.

Worth noting for this clone: One end of the junction does not line up with germline, which may come from a read error. The CDR3 loop reads CASTESWLRGYTF. DNA for the CDR3: TGTGCCAGCACTGAAAGTTGGCTACGAGGCTACACCTTC. The V call is TRBV6-1, the J call TRBJ1-2; D unclear. In germline, CDR1 is MNHNS, CDR2 SASEGT. The CDR3 totals 13 residues.

The rearrangement uses TRBV19 and TRBJ2-7; TRBD1 matches 9 bases. The CDR3 consists of 14 residues. The V gene end was trimmed by 7 bases and the J gene end by 7 bases; junction bases not matched to a gene: 11. Germline values: CDR1 LNHDA, CDR2 SQIVND (reference sequence). The CDR3 is CASKGDRDLGEQYF. CDR3 coding DNA: TGTGCCAGTAAAGGGGACAGGGACCTCGGAGAGCAGTACTTC.

J is TRBJ2-7 and V is TRBV28; D possibly corresponds to TRBD2 (5 bases). The CDR3 is made up of 15 amino acids. V lost 3 bases and J 3 bases, leaving 15 bases between the germline ends. Germline assignment: CDR1 MDHEN and CDR2 SYDVKM. CDR3 in amino acids: CASSLGGGPDYEQYF. The CDR3, as DNA: TGTGCCAGCAGTTTGGGTGGCGGGCCAGACTACGAGCAGTACTTC.

The chain recombines TRBV9 with TRBJ2-1, with D perhaps TRBD2 (6 bases). The V gene lost 6 bases and the J gene lost 0 bases, with 10 bases spanning the gap. CDR3 length: 14 amino acids. Germline-derived CDR1 and CDR2 are SGDLS and YYNGEE. The chain's CDR3 is CASTPGDSYNEQFF. The CDR3 DNA is TGTGCCAGCACTCCGGGGGACTCCTACAATGAGCAGTTCTTC. The full variable domain, rest sourced from reference TRBV9 and TRBJ2-1, is DSGVTQTPKHLITATGQRVTLRCSPRSGDLSVYWYQQSLDQGLQFLIQYYNGEERAKGNILERFSAQQFPDLHSELNLSSLELGDSALYFCASTPGDSYNEQFFGPGTRLTVL.

CDR3 in amino acids: CASSQVNSPLHF. In DNA, the CDR3 is TGTGCCAGCAGCCAAGTCAATTCACCCCTCCACTTT. The V gene is TRBV14, the J gene TRBJ1-6; the D is unclear. CDR1 is SGHDN and CDR2 is FVKESK in the germline V gene. The V and J ends lost 1 base and 7 bases respectively, with 2 bases between them. The CDR3 extends over 12 amino acids. The full variable domain, completed using reference TRBV14 and TRBJ1-6, is EAGVTQFPSHSVIEKGQTVTLRCDPISGHDNLYWYRRVMGKEIKFLLHFVKESKQDESGMPNNRFLAERTGGTYSTLKVQPAELEDSGVYFCASSQVNSPLHFGNGTRLTVT.

The chain joins TRBV2 to TRBJ1-5; D unclear. The V gene lost 4 bases and the J gene lost 4 bases, with 17 bases spanning the gap. Germline V lookup: CDR1 SNHLY, CDR2 FYNNEI. The CDR3 spans 16 residues. CDR3 DNA sequence: TGTGCCAGCAGTGGGGAAGGGAGATTGGGGAATCAGCCCCAGCATTTT. Amino acid sequence: CASSGEGRLGNQPQHF.

The J gene is TRBJ1-6, the V gene TRBV28; the match to TRBD1 covers 8 bases. The germline V gene encodes CDR1 MDHEN and CDR2 SYDVKM. With 3 bases clipped from V and 7 bases from J, the junction kept 5 bases outside the gene matches. CDR3 length: 15 amino acids. CDR3 sequence: CASSLPGTGNSPLHF. The CDR3 nucleotides read TGTGCCAGCAGTTTGCCCGGGACAGGAAATTCACCCCTCCACTTT.

As to this clone: Germline and junction disagree at one end, which may indicate a read error. The chain couples TRBV6-1 to TRBJ1-2; 8 bases are shared with TRBD1. Germline CDR1 is MNHNS and CDR2 is SASEGT. The CDR3 runs 12 residues. The CDR3 is CASSEAGGTGHF. The DNA of the CDR3 is TGTGCCAGCAGTGAAGCGGGGGGGACAGGTCACTTC.

The chain has TRBV5-5 and TRBJ1-2; D not certain. Germline loops: CDR1 SGHKS, CDR2 YYEKEE (reference sequence). This CDR3 contains 13 residues. Trimming took off 0 bases at V and 2 bases at J, with 5 bases between the two ends. CDR3 DNA: TGTGCCAGCAGCTTGGGGCAGAACTATGGCTACACCTTC. Translated: CASSLGQNYGYTF.

This chain uses TRBV30 with TRBJ2-7; D unclear. Germline V CDR1 and CDR2: GTSNPN, SVGIG (reference sequence). The V gene lost 2 bases and the J gene lost 0 bases, with 14 bases spanning the gap. This CDR3 has 15 amino acids. The CDR3 region is CAWSFSGAFSYEQYF. The CDR3 DNA follows: TGTGCCTGGAGTTTTTCTGGTGCCTTCTCCTACGAGCAGTACTTC.

The V gene is TRBV7-9, the J gene TRBJ2-1; 8 bases match TRBD2. CDR1 is SEHNR and CDR2 is FQNEAQ in the germline V gene (reference sequence). V was pared by 5 bases and J by 13 bases, with 19 bases of the junction left unmatched. The length of the CDR3 is 16 residues. The CDR3 region has the DNA TGTGCCAGCAGCGGAGTGGGACTAGTCAAACCGGAGCTCCAGTTCTTC. Amino acids: CASSGVGLVKPELQFF.

On this clone itself: Its ends do not fully match the called genes, so a read error is possible. This chain links TRBV7-7 with TRBJ2-1; 9 nucleotides align to TRBD1. Germline CDR1 and CDR2: SSHAT and FNYEAQ (reference sequence). The CDR3 is 15 residues long. CDR3 sequence (DNA): TGTGCTAGCAGCTTAGCGGACAGGGGATACAATGAGCAGTTCTTC. Amino acids: CASSLADRGYNEQFF.